The 9 T cell receptor beta chains presented below share a single source sample, sequenced in a study of CD8 T cells in Susac syndrome. Random-hexamer reverse transcription was applied to about 0.45 to 1 ug RNA. MiXCR, run by TCRdb on the immunoSEQ multiplex PCR reads, gives a single entry per CDR3 protein. The table has 150,000 to 190,000 distinct CDR3 sequences, about 94% seen once. Source material: CD8+ T cells from PBMCs. These receptor sequences come from a human donor with multiple sclerosis.

V gene TRBV4-3 combines with J gene TRBJ2-3, with a tentative D call TRBD2 (5 bases). This CDR3 spans 16 amino acids. V was trimmed by 0 bases and J by 0 bases, leaving 10 bases between them. Germline V gives CDR1 LGHNA, CDR2 YSLEER. CDR3 nucleotides: TGCGCCAGCAGCCAAGATCTACGGGGTAGCACAGATACGCAGTATTTT. This sequence encodes CASSQDLRGSTDTQYF.

This chain uses TRBV3-1 with TRBJ1-5, with D possibly being TRBD1 (6 bases). CDR3 size: 15 residues. The V end was cut by 4 bases, the J end by 2 bases, with 12 bases between. The germline CDR1 and CDR2 sequences are LGHDT and YNNKEL (reference sequence). The CDR3: CASSPSGAGNQPQHF. CDR3 sequence (DNA): TGTGCCAGCAGCCCCTCAGGGGCCGGCAATCAGCCCCAGCATTTT.

This sequence joins TRBV7-8 and TRBJ1-5, with D perhaps TRBD1 (5 bases). V lost 3 bases and J lost 2, with 8 bases in between. CDR3 length: 14 amino acids. From germline, CDR1 is SGHVS and CDR2 FQNEAQ. CDR3: CASSFLTGNQPQHF. CDR3 nucleotides: TGTGCCAGCAGCTTCCTGACAGGCAATCAGCCCCAGCATTTT.

The genes are TRBV3-1 and TRBJ1-5; weak D call: TRBD1 (6 bases). Germline V CDR1 and CDR2: LGHDT, YNNKEL (reference sequence). Trimming stripped 4 bases from V and 1 base from J, with 11 bases between. CDR3 size: 15 residues. CDR3 region: CASSPGAASNQPQHF. The CDR3 DNA is TGTGCCAGCAGCCCGGGGGCGGCCAGCAATCAGCCCCAGCATTTT.

The chain links TRBV12-3 or TRBV12-4 to TRBJ1-1, with D unclear. Deletions cut 4 bases from V and 8 bases from J, with 11 bases between. The CDR3 has 12 residues. The CDR3 sequence: CASSSRLLEAFF. The CDR3 region has the DNA TGTGCCAGCAGTTCCAGGTTACTGGAAGCTTTCTTT.

The rearrangement links TRBV3-1 to TRBJ2-7; D gene ambiguous. V was pared by 0 bases and J by 3 bases, with 18 bases between. The CDR3 loop spans 17 amino acids. Germline CDR1 is LGHDT and CDR2 is YNNKEL (reference sequence). The CDR3 loop is CASSQEVKGMSNYEQYF. CDR3 bases: TGTGCCAGCAGCCAAGAGGTAAAAGGGATGAGCAACTACGAGCAGTACTTC.

V and J are TRBV25-1 and TRBJ2-3; D remains unclear. V lost 7 bases to trimming and J lost 1 base, with 9 bases between them. The CDR3 has 13 residues. From germline, CDR1 is MGHDK and CDR2 SYGVNS. CDR3 nucleotide sequence: TGTGCCAGCACCCCTCCCCGCACAGATACGCAGTATTTT. Residues: CASTPPRTDTQYF.

This clonotype was found a few times. The chain employs TRBV12-3 or TRBV12-4 and TRBJ2-7, with TRBD2 as a possible D gene (6 bases). CDR3 length: 11 residues. Trimming cost V 8 bases and J 4 bases, with 9 bases left between them. As DNA, the CDR3 is TGTGCCAGCGGAGGGGCTTACGAGCAGTACTTC. It translates to CASGGAYEQYF.

The V and J genes are TRBV10-2 and TRBJ1-1; D possibly corresponds to TRBD1 (5 bases). The CDR3 loop spans 13 amino acids. Trimming removed 7 bases from V and 2 bases from J, with 11 bases in between. Looked up from germline, CDR1 is WSHSY and CDR2 is SAAADI. CDR3 loop: CASNLQVNTEAFF. CDR3 in DNA: TGCGCCAGCAATTTACAGGTTAACACTGAAGCTTTCTTT.